The following is a TCR beta chain sequence with its context. Its antigen remains unidentified. No base quality information exists; no much larger clone differs at one position. The protocol used for the library was the immunoSEQ multiplex PCR assay. A mixture of 60 forward primers for TCR Vbeta segments and 13 reverse primers for TCR Jbeta segments was used in the multiplex PCR. The CDR3 region of rearranged TCR beta genes was amplified from genomic DNA with a multiplex PCR assay. On the Illumina HiSeq System, the amplified TCR beta libraries were sequenced as 87-base-pair reads. As for the original processing: In a later analysis, roughly 80 million unique TCR beta chains were counted across the 650 to 700 repertoires, and roughly 11 million of these chains were shared by at least two donors. Raw reads were error-corrected and collapsed into unique sequences by a nearest-neighbor algorithm in which closely related sequences were merged to remove PCR and sequencing errors. CDR3 sequences were aligned to IMGT reference sequences to assign V, D and J gene segments. For a sequence to be retained, at least a six-nucleotide match to both a V gene segment and a J gene segment was required. Rearrangements were classified as productive when the CDR3 lacked stop codons and remained in frame with V and J, and all other rearrangements were classified as non-productive. Following IMGT convention, CDR3 was defined as the stretch from the second conserved V-encoded cysteine up to the conserved J-encoded phenylalanine. The earlier analysis of about 500 of the donors excluded sequences that lacked an unambiguous match to a single V gene segment. An earlier analysis of about 600 of the donors called V segments functional above 56.7% productive rearrangements and segregating when the between-donor standard deviation exceeded 5%. A statistical classification framework was built for diagnosing cytomegalovirus status from the catalog of TCR beta chain sequences. A later analysis assigned V and J genes by comparing TCR nucleotide sequences with IMGT/GENE-DB human TR gene sequences. A later analysis assigned CDR3 sequences and most-parsimonious VDJ recombination scenarios with the TCRdist pipeline. In a later analysis, each TCR beta chain was defined by its CDR3 amino acid sequence together with its V-gene family, and reads lacking a unique V-gene family were excluded. As a way to deal with suspected cross-contamination and a sequencing artifact, a later analysis dropped 450 to 600 nucleotide sequences that were highly shared and had low generation probability. A later analysis calculated a clonal expansion index for each public chain from normalized within-repertoire ranks of inferred template counts. In a later analysis, generation probabilities were computed using a VDJ recombination model fitted to out-of-frame rearrangements, and the results were checked against IGoR. In a later analysis, TCR-TCR, TCR-HLA and TCR-CMV co-occurrence was scored with hypergeometric tests, and a repertoire-size bias correction was applied to TCR pairs. To estimate false discovery rates, a later analysis permuted the HLA or CMV assignments 20 times. A later analysis grouped co-occurring TCRs with DBSCAN, adding TCRdist sequence similarity when clustering within HLA-allele-positive subsets. Repertoires with fewer than 30,000 or more than 120,000 public chains, plus five repertoires with anomalous nucleotide sharing, were excluded from co-occurrence clustering. TCRdb retrieved this table from immuneACCESS and kept in-frame rearrangements only. Not all clones are present; in checked studies, unresolved V genes account for under half, and no reason is known for the remainder. The D gene and trimming were derived from the DNA, and the V and J assignments and clone size from that table. A total of some 190,000 clones appear in this sample, 76% of them only once. In total, the top ten clones hold roughly 1.5% of the sample.

This sample was taken from a study of cytomegalovirus exposure and HLA in healthy donors (TCRdb year 2017). In the study overall: In an earlier analysis of 450 to 750 of the donors, 276 Gb of sequence data and some 120 million unique TCR beta sequences from about 179 million T cells were reported. Because of strong linkage in the cohort, four or five DR-DQ haplotypes were treated as single units for association and clustering. The number of typed donors differed by locus: roughly 620-630 for A, B, C, DRB1 and DQB1; approximately 540 for DQA1; roughly 600 for DPA1; and roughly 450 for DPB1. Both class I and class II loci were covered by HLA typing, at four-digit resolution. An early release that covered approximately 600 HLA-typed donors contained about 300 gigabases of sequencing data and 80 million or so unique TCR sequences. Alongside the repertoire data, information on donor age, sex, ethnicity and CMV serostatus was compiled. To predict cytomegalovirus infection status, the study brought together high-throughput TCR immunosequencing, statistical association of individual TCRs with disease status, and machine learning. In a later genetic analysis, genome-wide SNP genotypes for about 60% of the 666 donors were used, and that subset was treated as a discovery cohort. In addition to the first cohort of hundreds of subjects, a separate validation cohort of under 150 different subjects was used. Of the roughly 400 genotyped donors, approximately 82% fell in the genetic ancestry cluster associated with self-reported Caucasian donors. An earlier analysis of 587 of the donors applied high-throughput TCR beta sequencing to assess whether each TCR beta V gene segment acted as functional or pseudogenic. The study profiled the T cell repertoires of around 700 subjects by immunosequencing and related them to cytomegalovirus serostatus. On average, roughly 240,000 unique TCR beta nucleotide sequences were sequenced per donor among some 420 genotyped donors of the cohort, with 15% to 20% of those sequences being non-productive. All discovery cohort repertoires had been generated on a single sequencing platform. The later analysis used no new phenotypic data to find candidate immune exposures, relying instead on TCR beta sequences and their occurrence across donors. A later analysis re-analyzed previously published TCR beta repertoires from several hundred donors and added high-resolution HLA genotyping to study TCR occurrence patterns. The study was designed to test whether signatures of past pathogen exposure could be identified by cataloging public T cell receptors.

Between the V and J ends, shortened by 2 bases and 6 bases respectively, the junction contains 7 bases. CDR1 and CDR2, per the germline V gene, are KGHSH and LQKENI. The CDR3 starts with the cysteine, ends with the phenylalanine, and has 12 residues. Of all the DNA, just the CDR3 is kept, 36 bases in frame from base 1. In total, about 650 healthy bone marrow donors made up the cohort. All cohort members were sampled while nominally healthy, although unrecorded immune exposures were likely present. The donor was CMV seronegative and was included in the group of about 350 seronegative cohort members. A peripheral blood sample was provided by each donor, and peripheral blood mononuclear cells were used for TCR beta sequencing. Genomic DNA extraction from the blood cell samples was performed with the Qiagen DNeasy Blood Extraction Kit. Findings and caveats that apply to the study as a whole: Sequencing depth was assumed to be roughly uniform across donors in the presence/absence analyses, though that assumption may not hold. An earlier analysis of approximately 540 of the donors showed that most TCR beta V segments appeared in productive rearrangements either about 87% or about 30% of the time, which broadly matched IMGT annotations. In vitro tests confirmed that three of the cytomegalovirus-associated TCR beta chains recognize cytomegalovirus antigens. In a later analysis, several top co-occurrence clusters were reported to appear linked to parvovirus B19, influenza, CMV and Epstein-Barr virus. A later genetic analysis associated a missense DCLRE1C variant with V-gene and J-gene trimming of TCR beta chains, and an independent cohort replicated the association. A further reported finding was that TCR beta sequences accurately predicted the HLA-A and HLA-B alleles for most subjects in the first cohort. Immune exposure information for the cohort was limited to CMV serostatus. The classifier was reported to diagnose cytomegalovirus status with high specificity and sensitivity in both the original and validation cohorts. In a later analysis, HLA-associated TCR beta chains showed more clonal expansion and lower generation probabilities than non-associated chains that were equally common. The 87-base-pair reads could not distinguish some IMGT-functional V segments, including TRBV6-2 and TRBV6-3, so those segments were excluded. Because some donors lacked HLA typing at each locus, the association tests relied only on the typed subset. A later analysis associated 15,000 to 20,000 TCR beta sequences with specific HLA alleles at a false discovery rate of 0.05. According to a later analysis, most CMV-associated TCR beta chains appeared to be HLA-restricted, and the HLA associations seemed to be driven largely by CMV exposure. Linkage disequilibrium might explain the correlated functional status among segregating V segments, but an unknown experimental factor could not be excluded. In a later genetic analysis, fewer N-insertions in productive TCRs were reported among donors in an Asian-associated ancestry cluster than the approximately 630-donor mean. A cluster of highly shared sequence variants was judged likely to be a technical artifact of the sequencing pipeline. Most TCR sequences were observed very rarely across donors, whereas some public TCRs were present in many individuals. In the study, about 150 TCR beta chains were listed as associated with cytomegalovirus. This cohort had only TCR beta chains sequenced, and the lack of alpha or paired-chain data limited which features could be detected. The authors suggested that the approach could potentially be generalized to other disease states and immunological phenotypes. In a later analysis, the rate of TCR association differed among HLA loci, with DRB1 alleles having the most associated TCRs and HLA-C alleles having the fewest. The earlier analysis of 587 of the donors excluded around 17 rarely observed V segments, including chromosome 9 orphons, because counts were too low. When HLA alleles, especially DR and DQ, strongly co-occurred, TCR associations were difficult to assign to individual alleles.

The sequenced sample was PBMCs. This receptor chain uses TRBV18 and TRBJ1-2; a weak D assignment points to TRBD1 (6 bases agree). This receptor was obtained from a man between 18 and 35 years old in good health and CMV-seronegative. The CDR3 reads as follows: CASSPTGNGYTF. The DNA sequence follows: TGTGCCAGCTCACCAACAGGGAATGGCTACACCTTC.